The clone carrying this T cell receptor (beta chain) was counted a single time. This specimen comes from a study of T cell changes during pregnancy in multiple sclerosis. Germline V gene data show CDR1 as SNHLY and CDR2 as FYNNEI. CDR3 length equals 13 residues. The V gene end was trimmed by 6 bases and the J gene end by 6 bases; junction bases not matched to a gene: 2. Clones were read by immunoSEQ multiplex PCR, and TCRdb kept only the in-frame ones, dropping some. The sample carries roughly 89,000 clones, 94% recorded once. The V gene is TRBV2, the J gene TRBJ1-5; 10 positions agree with TRBD1. This TCR was sampled from a female donor in good health, enrolled as a control in a pregnancy study. Sequenced here: peripheral blood, sampled after pregnancy. The CDR3: CASRGDRGQPQHF. CDR3 bases: TGTGCCAGCAGGGGGGACAGGGGTCAGCCCCAGCATTTT.